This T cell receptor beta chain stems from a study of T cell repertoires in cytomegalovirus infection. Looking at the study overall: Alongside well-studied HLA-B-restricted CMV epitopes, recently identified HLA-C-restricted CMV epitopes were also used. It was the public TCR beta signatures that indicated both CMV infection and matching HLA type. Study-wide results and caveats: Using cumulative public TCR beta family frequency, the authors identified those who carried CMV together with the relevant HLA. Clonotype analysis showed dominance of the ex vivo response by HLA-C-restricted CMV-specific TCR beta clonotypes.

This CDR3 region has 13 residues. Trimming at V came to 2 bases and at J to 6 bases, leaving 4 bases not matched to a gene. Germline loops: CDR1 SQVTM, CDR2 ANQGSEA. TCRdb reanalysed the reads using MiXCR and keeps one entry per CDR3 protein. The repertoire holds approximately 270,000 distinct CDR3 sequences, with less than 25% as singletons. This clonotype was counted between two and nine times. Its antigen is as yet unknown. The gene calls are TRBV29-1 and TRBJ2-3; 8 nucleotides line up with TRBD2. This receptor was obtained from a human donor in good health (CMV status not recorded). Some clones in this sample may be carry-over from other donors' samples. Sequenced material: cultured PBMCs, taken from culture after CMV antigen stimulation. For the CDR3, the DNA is TGCAGCGTTGAATCTGGGACTAGGGATACGCAGTATTTT. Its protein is CSVESGTRDTQYF.